This entry describes one T cell receptor beta chain. Its cognate antigen is unknown. Using immunoSEQ multiplex PCR, the repertoire was profiled, and TCRdb retains in-frame clones only, with some absent. The sample has 70,000 to 95,000 clones; about 89% are singletons. The sample belongs to a study of T cell responses to AZD1222 COVID-19 vaccine. Regarding the study as a whole: Reportedly, nearly half the spike-specific TCRs target unmutated variant regions. Samples come after the peak T cell response, not at day 14.

Trimming cost V 8 bases and J 5 bases, with 13 bases left between them. The CDR3 runs to 13 residues. Germline CDR1 is ENHRY and CDR2 is SYGVKD. The V call is TRBV10-3, the J call TRBJ2-1; D may correspond to TRBD1 or TRBD2 (5 bases each). Sequences were derived from peripheral blood, sampled 28 days after the second AZD1222 dose. The sequence derives from an adult who received the AZD1222 COVID-19 vaccine. The CDR3 region is CAISEGQHNEQFF. Written as DNA, the CDR3 is TGTGCCATCTCCGAGGGGCAGCACAATGAGCAGTTCTTC.